Listed below are T cell receptor beta chains from one sample, sequenced in a study of T cell repertoires in cytomegalovirus infection. TCRdb re-called the reads through MiXCR, storing one row per CDR3 protein. The data contain some 940,000 distinct CDR3 sequences, around 31% of them singletons. These receptors are not linked to any known antigen. Sequenced material: cultured CD8+ T cells from PBMCs, taken from culture after CMV antigen stimulation. These receptors all come from a human donor in good health (CMV status not recorded). Some clones in this sample may be carry-over from other donors' samples. CDR3s include the opening cysteine and the closing phenylalanine or tryptophan. The order of the fields is CDR3 protein, V gene, J gene.

cdr3_aa: CSVGRDREGYEQYF; v_call: TRBV29-1; j_call: TRBJ2-7
cdr3_aa: CASSWSRQGARTNYGYTF; v_call: TRBV7-9; j_call: TRBJ1-2
cdr3_aa: CASSEVGQGGYGYTF; v_call: TRBV6-1; j_call: TRBJ1-2
cdr3_aa: CATSRATGRNGYTF; v_call: TRBV15; j_call: TRBJ1-2
cdr3_aa: CASSVSGGTHNEQFF; v_call: TRBV27; j_call: TRBJ2-1
cdr3_aa: CASSLGQGAGEQFF; v_call: TRBV5-6; j_call: TRBJ2-1
cdr3_aa: CASSLTHPVQYF; v_call: TRBV7-9; j_call: TRBJ2-5
cdr3_aa: CASSSPSGTSSTGELFF; v_call: TRBV7-2; j_call: TRBJ2-2
cdr3_aa: CASSYPEQQQFF; v_call: TRBV6-2/TRBV6-3; j_call: TRBJ2-1
cdr3_aa: CSARAGTGVTRANEKLFF; v_call: TRBV20-1; j_call: TRBJ1-4
cdr3_aa: CASSWVGGSNQPQHF; v_call: TRBV6-2/TRBV6-3; j_call: TRBJ1-5
cdr3_aa: CASSIDRDRVTGELFF; v_call: TRBV19; j_call: TRBJ2-2
cdr3_aa: CASSQDVRDKRGEAFF; v_call: TRBV3-1; j_call: TRBJ1-1
cdr3_aa: CASSPEEGHTEAFF; v_call: TRBV19; j_call: TRBJ1-1
cdr3_aa: CASSPLGGVGDTQYF; v_call: TRBV7-4; j_call: TRBJ2-3
cdr3_aa: CASSQVSGGNYEQYF; v_call: TRBV4-1; j_call: TRBJ2-7
cdr3_aa: CASSLEGSVGLTDTQYF; v_call: TRBV7-3; j_call: TRBJ2-3
cdr3_aa: CASSFETVGDNEQFF; v_call: TRBV28; j_call: TRBJ2-1
cdr3_aa: CTSSLKDGGPWETQYF; v_call: TRBV12-3/TRBV12-4; j_call: TRBJ2-5
cdr3_aa: CASSFGQGWANVLTF; v_call: TRBV6-2/TRBV6-3; j_call: TRBJ2-6
cdr3_aa: CASSLAGGRGATRDTQYF; v_call: TRBV7-9; j_call: TRBJ2-3
cdr3_aa: CASGQGTPYNEQFF; v_call: TRBV27; j_call: TRBJ2-1
cdr3_aa: CSALVEVSYEQYF; v_call: TRBV29-1; j_call: TRBJ2-7
cdr3_aa: CASSLPWQGAQETQYF; v_call: TRBV5-8; j_call: TRBJ2-5
cdr3_aa: CASSSVYNEQFF; v_call: TRBV5-5; j_call: TRBJ2-1
cdr3_aa: CASSEIPLAPGELFF; v_call: TRBV6-1; j_call: TRBJ2-2
cdr3_aa: CASSEGSYRSLLNTEAFF; v_call: TRBV2; j_call: TRBJ1-1
cdr3_aa: CASSQDDWSGVGPFF; v_call: TRBV4-3; j_call: TRBJ1-1
cdr3_aa: CASSLALRQGSYNEQFF; v_call: TRBV7-9; j_call: TRBJ2-1
cdr3_aa: CASSYADDSNEQFF; v_call: TRBV6-5; j_call: TRBJ2-1
cdr3_aa: CASSQLAGLSTDTQYF; v_call: TRBV4-3; j_call: TRBJ2-3
cdr3_aa: CASSLLMSGKGGYTF; v_call: TRBV7-6; j_call: TRBJ1-2
cdr3_aa: CASSLRPDDTQYF; v_call: TRBV7-9; j_call: TRBJ2-3
cdr3_aa: CASSVWKRALETQYF; v_call: TRBV2; j_call: TRBJ2-5
cdr3_aa: CAIRPISSEVTGELFF; v_call: TRBV10-3; j_call: TRBJ2-2
cdr3_aa: CASIQGSSNTGELFF; v_call: TRBV7-6; j_call: TRBJ2-2
cdr3_aa: CASSLEGLAGGYRSHEQFF; v_call: TRBV5-1; j_call: TRBJ2-1
cdr3_aa: CASSPGRHPEAFF; v_call: TRBV7-6; j_call: TRBJ1-1
cdr3_aa: CASRTGQGYTEAFF; v_call: TRBV11-1; j_call: TRBJ1-1
cdr3_aa: CSVEFRGLDGYTF; v_call: TRBV29-1; j_call: TRBJ1-2
cdr3_aa: CASSSTTGLAASSYEQYF; v_call: TRBV10-2; j_call: TRBJ2-7
cdr3_aa: CASSIQGPYQETQYF; v_call: TRBV12-3/TRBV12-4; j_call: TRBJ2-5
cdr3_aa: CASSISGTGIYEQYF; v_call: TRBV27; j_call: TRBJ2-7
cdr3_aa: CASSLGPGSGYTF; v_call: TRBV7-8; j_call: TRBJ1-2
cdr3_aa: CSARDEWGTGELFF; v_call: TRBV20-1; j_call: TRBJ2-2
cdr3_aa: CASSWVVTGELFF; v_call: TRBV7-9; j_call: TRBJ2-2
cdr3_aa: CASSSQVGVAYEQYF; v_call: TRBV27; j_call: TRBJ2-7
cdr3_aa: CASSLGLTSGGPPHQETQYF; v_call: TRBV7-2; j_call: TRBJ2-5
cdr3_aa: CASSFPTDDGYTF; v_call: TRBV7-2; j_call: TRBJ1-2
cdr3_aa: CASSTGIGANVLTF; v_call: TRBV7-9; j_call: TRBJ2-6
cdr3_aa: CASSETGTRNQPQHF; v_call: TRBV6-1; j_call: TRBJ1-5